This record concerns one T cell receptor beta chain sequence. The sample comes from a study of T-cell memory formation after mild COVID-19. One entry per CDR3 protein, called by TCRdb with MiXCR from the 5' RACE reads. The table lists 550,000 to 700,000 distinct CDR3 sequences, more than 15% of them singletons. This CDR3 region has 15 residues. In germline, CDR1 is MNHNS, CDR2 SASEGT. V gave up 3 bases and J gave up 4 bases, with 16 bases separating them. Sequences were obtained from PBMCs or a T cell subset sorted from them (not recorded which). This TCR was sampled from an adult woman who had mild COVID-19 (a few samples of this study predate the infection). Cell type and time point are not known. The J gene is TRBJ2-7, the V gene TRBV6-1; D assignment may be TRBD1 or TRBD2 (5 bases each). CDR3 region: CASSEFGTPGYEQYF. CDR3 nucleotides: TGTGCCAGCAGTGAGTTTGGGACCCCGGGATACGAGCAGTACTTC.